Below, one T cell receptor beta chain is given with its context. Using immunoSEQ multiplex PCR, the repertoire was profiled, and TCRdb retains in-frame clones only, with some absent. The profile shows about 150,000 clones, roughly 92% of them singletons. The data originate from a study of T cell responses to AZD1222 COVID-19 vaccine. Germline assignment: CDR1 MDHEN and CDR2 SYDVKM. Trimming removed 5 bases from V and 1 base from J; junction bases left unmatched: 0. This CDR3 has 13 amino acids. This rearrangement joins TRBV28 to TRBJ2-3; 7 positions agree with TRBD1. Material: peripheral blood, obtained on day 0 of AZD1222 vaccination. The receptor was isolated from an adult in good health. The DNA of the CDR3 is TGTGCCAGCAGTGGGACAGGCACAGATACGCAGTATTTT. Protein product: CASSGTGTDTQYF.